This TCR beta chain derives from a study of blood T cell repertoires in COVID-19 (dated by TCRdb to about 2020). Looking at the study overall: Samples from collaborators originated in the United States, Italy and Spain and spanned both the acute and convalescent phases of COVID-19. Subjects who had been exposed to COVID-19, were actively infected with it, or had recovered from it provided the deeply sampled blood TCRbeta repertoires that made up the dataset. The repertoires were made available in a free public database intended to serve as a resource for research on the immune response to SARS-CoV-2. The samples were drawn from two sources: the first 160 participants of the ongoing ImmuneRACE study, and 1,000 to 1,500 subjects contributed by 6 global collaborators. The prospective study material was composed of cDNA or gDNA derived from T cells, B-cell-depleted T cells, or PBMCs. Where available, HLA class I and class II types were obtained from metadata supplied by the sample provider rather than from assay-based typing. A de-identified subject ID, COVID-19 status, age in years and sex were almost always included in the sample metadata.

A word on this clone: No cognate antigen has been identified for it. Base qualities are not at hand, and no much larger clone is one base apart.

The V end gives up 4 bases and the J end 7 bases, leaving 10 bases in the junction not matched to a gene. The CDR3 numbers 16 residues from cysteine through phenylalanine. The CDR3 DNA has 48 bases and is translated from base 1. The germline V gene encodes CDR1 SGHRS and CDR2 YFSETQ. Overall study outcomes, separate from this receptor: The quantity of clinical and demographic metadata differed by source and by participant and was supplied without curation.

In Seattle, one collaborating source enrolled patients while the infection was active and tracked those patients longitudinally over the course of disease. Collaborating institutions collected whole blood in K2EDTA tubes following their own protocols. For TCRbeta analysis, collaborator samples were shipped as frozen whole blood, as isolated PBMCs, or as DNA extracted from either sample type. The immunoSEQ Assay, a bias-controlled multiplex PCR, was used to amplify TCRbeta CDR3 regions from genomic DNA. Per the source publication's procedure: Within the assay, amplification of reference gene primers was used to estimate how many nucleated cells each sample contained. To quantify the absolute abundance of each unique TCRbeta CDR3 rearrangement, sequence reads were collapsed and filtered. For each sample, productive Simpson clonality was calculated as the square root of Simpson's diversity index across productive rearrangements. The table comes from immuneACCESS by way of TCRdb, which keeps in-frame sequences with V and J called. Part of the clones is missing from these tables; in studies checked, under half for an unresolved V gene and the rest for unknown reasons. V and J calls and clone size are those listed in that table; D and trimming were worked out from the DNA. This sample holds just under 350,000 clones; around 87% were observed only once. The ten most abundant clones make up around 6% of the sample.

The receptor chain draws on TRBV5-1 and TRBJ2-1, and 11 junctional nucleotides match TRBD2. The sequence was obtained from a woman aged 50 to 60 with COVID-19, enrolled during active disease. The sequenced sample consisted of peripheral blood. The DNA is TGCGCCAGCAGCCCGTACGGGACTAGCGGCGAGAATGAGCAGTTCTTC. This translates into CASSPYGTSGENEQFF.